The entry below gives a single T cell receptor beta chain sequence along with its context. TCRdb called the 5' RACE reads again in MiXCR, with one record for every CDR3 protein. The table records some 1,700,000 distinct CDR3 sequences, 32% of them present only once. The data are from a study of identical twins. The V gene's germline CDR1 is GTSNPN and CDR2 SVGIG (reference sequence). CDR3 length equals 13 residues. V gave up 2 bases and J gave up 2 bases, with 10 bases separating them. The sequenced sample was cord blood. The J gene is TRBJ2-7, the V gene TRBV30, with TRBD2 as a possible D gene (5 bases). The source is a newborn girl in good health. The CDR3 spells CAWSLDGTYEQYF. CDR3 DNA: TGTGCCTGGAGTTTGGACGGGACCTACGAGCAGTACTTC.